This T cell receptor (beta chain) was identified in a study of cytomegalovirus exposure and HLA in healthy donors. Study overall: The same platform was used for the approximately 110 validation repertoires and the 600 to 850 first-cohort repertoires, a later analysis reported.

Using immunoSEQ multiplex PCR, the repertoire was profiled, and TCRdb retains in-frame clones only, with some absent. The profile shows some 130,000 clones, roughly 93% of them singletons. The CDR3 is made up of 15 amino acids. Germline-derived CDR1 and CDR2 are MDHEN and SYDVKM. Trimming took 6 bases from V and 2 from J; bases not matched to a gene: 9. The sequenced sample was PBMCs. This receptor was obtained from a man younger than 35 in good health and CMV-seropositive. The J gene is TRBJ2-7, the V gene TRBV28; 8 nucleotides agree with TRBD2. In nucleotides, the CDR3 is TGTGCCAGCAGGCACGCTCCGGGACTAGCCTACGAGCAGTACTTC. Amino acids: CASRHAPGLAYEQYF.